The 21 T cell receptor beta chains presented below share a single source sample, sequenced in a study of cytomegalovirus exposure and HLA in healthy donors. Vbeta (60) and Jbeta (13) primers were used in the PCR. Generated by immunoSEQ multiplex PCR, the TCRdb table keeps only in-frame clones and is missing some. This table holds roughly 120,000 clones, 73% found once. The sample comprised PBMCs. These TCRs come from a man in his fifties or sixties in good health and CMV-seropositive.

The chain links TRBV5-1 to TRBJ1-4, with TRBD1 matching over 8 bases. The CDR3 extends over 22 amino acids. Germline V gene data show CDR1 as SGHRS and CDR2 as YFSETQ. V shed 0 bases, J shed 7 bases, and the junction held 26 bases outside the gene matches. The CDR3 DNA reads as TGCGCCAGCAGCTTGGGTCTACTTTCCTACGGGACAGGTCTGAAGCTGGGTGAAAAACTGTTTTTT. It yields the protein CASSLGLLSYGTGLKLGEKLFF.

The CDR3 DNA sequence: TGTGCCACCAAATCATTACAGGGGACCTACGAGCAGTACTTC. This encodes CATKSLQGTYEQYF. This chain links TRBV6-1 with TRBJ2-7, with 7 bases that match TRBD1. CDR1 and CDR2 from the germline V gene are MNHNS and SASEGT. The CDR3 sequence is 14 residues long. Trimming removed 10 bases from V and 2 bases from J; junction bases left unmatched: 11.

This clone was picked up a small number of times. V usage is TRBV29-1 and J usage is TRBJ2-1; 10 nucleotides align to TRBD2. The germline CDR1 and CDR2 sequences are SQVTM and ANQGSEA. This CDR3 contains 16 residues. Trimming took 0 bases from V and 7 from J; bases not matched to a gene: 9. For the CDR3, the DNA is TGCAGCGTTGAAGATCAGGAGCGGGGGGGCAGGAATGAGCAGTTCTTC. Its protein product is CSVEDQERGGRNEQFF.

The chain employs TRBV10-3 and TRBJ1-3; D is possibly TRBD1 (6 bases). Trimming took off 5 bases at V and 4 bases at J, with 12 bases between the two ends. There are 14 residues in the CDR3. From germline, CDR1 is ENHRY and CDR2 SYGVKD. CDR3 region: CAISPTGLGNTIYF. The CDR3 coding sequence is TGTGCCATCAGTCCGACAGGTCTCGGAAACACCATATATTTT.

CDR3 protein: CASSRGQGYGYTF. CDR3 bases: TGCGCCAGCAGTAGGGGACAGGGCTATGGCTACACCTTC. The J gene is TRBJ1-2, the V gene TRBV23-1; 9 bases fit TRBD1. TRBV23-1 is flagged as an ORF with uncertain function. This CDR3 is built from 13 residues. Germline trimming cut 5 bases from V and 4 bases from J; bases unmatched to any gene: 2.

The chain combines TRBV28 with TRBJ2-3; 8 nucleotides agree with TRBD2. Germline CDR1 MDHEN, CDR2 SYDVKM. CDR3 length equals 17 residues. The ends lost 3 bases at V and 0 bases at J; junction bases unmatched: 8. The chain's CDR3 is CASSFLSGGSSTDTQYF. The CDR3 DNA reads TGTGCCAGCAGTTTTCTGAGCGGGGGAAGTAGCACAGATACGCAGTATTTT.

The chain employs TRBV9 and TRBJ1-5, with a possible D match to TRBD1 (5 bases). The ends were cut back, 0 bases at V and 7 bases at J, with 14 bases in the middle. This CDR3 is 15 amino acids long. Germline values: CDR1 SGDLS, CDR2 YYNGEE. The DNA for the CDR3 is TGTGCCAGCAGCGTAGCTCCAGGGCCAGGACAGCCCCAGCATTTT. This sequence encodes CASSVAPGPGQPQHF.

This clone was seen only once. The chain joins TRBV6-5 to TRBJ2-1; 9 nucleotides agree with TRBD1. This CDR3 has 12 amino acids. After removal of 3 bases from V and 12 bases from J, the junction contained 3 bases not matched to a gene. Per the germline V gene, CDR1 is MNHEY and CDR2 is SVGAGI. The CDR3 DNA is TGTGCCAGCAGTTATTGGACAGGGGTGCAGTTCTTC. This codes for CASSYWTGVQFF.

As regards this clone: The same CDR3 arises from other DNA sequences in this sample as well. The chain uses TRBV6-6 and TRBJ2-2, with a possible D match to TRBD1 (5 bases). Trimming removed 6 bases at V and 6 bases at J, with 17 bases between. The CDR3 loop spans 15 amino acids. Germline CDR1 is MNHNY and CDR2 is SVGAGI (reference sequence). The CDR3 DNA follows: TGTGCCAGCAGCCTTCAGGGTACCGCGTCCGGGGAGCTGTTTTTT. Protein product: CASSLQGTASGELFF.

The CDR3 DNA is TGTGCCAGCAAATCAGGCACAGATACGCAGTATTTT. Protein: CASKSGTDTQYF. The V gene is TRBV25-1, the J gene TRBJ2-3; no definite D call. CDR1 is MGHDK and CDR2 is SYGVNS in the germline V gene. V shed 7 bases and J shed 1 base, with 6 bases lying between them. The CDR3 is 12 amino acids.

The genes are TRBV9 and TRBJ1-1; 7 nucleotides agree with TRBD1. Germline CDR1 is SGDLS and CDR2 is YYNGEE. This CDR3 is built from 17 residues. V was clipped by 5 bases and J by 1 base; unmatched bases: 14. The CDR3 sequence: CASSRYTGGQKNTEAFF. DNA for the CDR3: TGTGCCAGCAGTCGATACACCGGGGGACAGAAGAACACTGAAGCTTTCTTT.

This chain connects TRBV4-2 to TRBJ2-3, with a tentative D call TRBD2 (6 bases). The germline V gene encodes CDR1 LGHNA and CDR2 YNFKEQ. There are 17 residues in the CDR3. The V end lost 0 bases, the J end lost 1 base, and 14 bases lay between the germline ends. CDR3 region: CASSQDVAGRGTDTQYF. CDR3 DNA: TGTGCCAGCAGCCAAGATGTCGCGGGGCGAGGCACAGATACGCAGTATTTT.

The genes are TRBV7-9 and TRBJ1-6, with 10 bases lining up with TRBD1. Germline V gene sequence: CDR1 SEHNR, CDR2 FQNEAQ (reference sequence). V shed 5 bases, J shed 9 bases, and the junction held 13 bases outside the gene matches. The CDR3 runs to 17 residues. The CDR3 DNA sequence: TGTGCCAGCAGCCGTAGGCAGACAGGGGGCGCAAGTTCACCCCTCCACTTT. Translating it yields CASSRRQTGGASSPLHF.

Here the CDR3 reads CASSLSPGYGYTF. The CDR3 DNA sequence: TGCGCCAGCAGCTTGTCGCCAGGGTATGGCTACACCTTC. This sequence joins TRBV5-1 and TRBJ1-2, with TRBD1 as a possible D gene (5 bases). This CDR3 has 13 amino acids. With 1 base removed from V and 5 bases from J, the gap between germline ends came to 9 bases. Germline values: CDR1 SGHRS, CDR2 YFSETQ.

J is TRBJ1-2 and V is TRBV11-2; maybe TRBD1 (6 bases). Germline V gene data show CDR1 as SGHAT and CDR2 as FQNNGV. Between the trimmed V and J ends, which lost 5 bases and 7 bases, there was a span of 11 bases. The length of the CDR3 is 12 residues. CDR3 sequence reads: CASSLGGPGYTF. The CDR3 nucleotides read TGTGCCAGCAGCCTGGGGGGGCCTGGCTACACCTTC. The variable domain in full, completed from reference TRBV11-2 and TRBJ1-2, reads EAGVAQSPRYKIIEKRQSVAFWCNPISGHATLYWYQQILGQGPKLLIQFQNNGVVDDSQLPKDRFSAERLKGVDSTLKIQPAKLEDSAVYLCASSLGGPGYTFGSGTRLTVV.

This clone was found a few times. This chain connects TRBV29-1 to TRBJ1-2; D may be TRBD1 (5 bases). The CDR3 is made up of 11 amino acids. Trimming left V 7 bases short and J 8 bases short, with 14 bases between. Germline lookup yields CDR1 SQVTM and CDR2 ANQGSEA. The CDR3 DNA sequence: TGCAGCGCCGTTGCAGGGAAGGGCTACACCTTC. Its translation: CSAVAGKGYTF. Using reference TRBV29-1 and TRBJ1-2 for the parts outside the CDR3, the full variable domain is SAVISQKPSRDICQRGTSLTIQCQVDSQVTMMFWYRQQPGQSLTLIATANQGSEATYESGFVIDKFPISRPNLTFSTLTVSNMSPEDSSIYLCSAVAGKGYTFGSGTRLTVV.

The chain uses TRBV5-1 and TRBJ2-1; TRBD2 aligns across 10 bases. Germline-derived CDR1 and CDR2 are SGHRS and YFSETQ. The CDR3 is 15 amino acids. J gave up 2 bases and V 5 bases, and 4 bases lay outside the gene matches. This CDR3 is CASSMLAGAYNEQFF. In nucleotides, the CDR3 is TGCGCCAGCAGTATGCTAGCGGGGGCCTACAATGAGCAGTTCTTC.

The rearrangement links TRBV9 to TRBJ1-1; 7 bases map to TRBD1. J lost 0 bases, V lost 0 bases, and 2 bases had no gene match. The germline V gene has CDR1 SGDLS and CDR2 YYNGEE. The CDR3 loop spans 15 amino acids. CDR3 in amino acids: CASSVEGQLNTEAFF. The DNA for the CDR3 is TGTGCCAGCAGCGTAGAGGGACAGTTGAACACTGAAGCTTTCTTT.

The chain is built from TRBV7-8 and TRBJ2-3; 7 bases match TRBD2. The length of the CDR3 is 15 residues. Germline trimming cut 1 base from V and 3 bases from J; bases unmatched to any gene: 4. Germline loops: CDR1 SGHVS, CDR2 FQNEAQ. The CDR3 loop is CASSLELADTDTQYF. The CDR3, as DNA: TGTGCCAGCAGCTTAGAGCTAGCGGATACAGATACGCAGTATTTT.

The chain combines TRBV5-1 with TRBJ2-1; TRBD1 matches at 9 bases. Germline-derived CDR1 and CDR2 are SGHRS and YFSETQ. The CDR3 runs to 15 residues. V was pared by 4 bases and J by 4 bases, with 6 bases of the junction left unmatched. CDR3 amino acids: CASSPGQGFYNEQFF. The CDR3 DNA reads as TGCGCCAGCAGCCCCGGACAGGGGTTTTACAATGAGCAGTTCTTC.

This chain joins TRBV7-9 and TRBJ1-2; D is perhaps TRBD1 (5 bases). The CDR3 covers 14 residues. From germline, CDR1 is SEHNR and CDR2 FQNEAQ (reference sequence). Deletions cut 2 bases from V and 4 bases from J, with 11 bases between. The DNA of the CDR3 is TGTGCCAGCAGCTTACAGGGTGGGGTCTATGGCTACACCTTC. Protein product: CASSLQGGVYGYTF.